This T cell receptor (beta chain) was profiled in a study of blood T cells in healthy people across ages. Germline loops: CDR1 KGHSH, CDR2 LQKENI. Deletions cut 5 bases from V and 5 bases from J, with 10 bases between. The CDR3 has 13 amino acids. At least 6 micrograms of total RNA were extracted per sample. The sample holds many counts of this clonotype. For the second PCR, which ran for roughly 6 to 11 cycles, a sample-barcoded 5' primer and a J-beta primer mix were used. Sequencing of every sample gave 2.5 million or more CDR3-containing paired-end reads. MiXCR, run by TCRdb on the 5' RACE reads, gives a single entry per CDR3 protein. The table shows some 800,000 distinct CDR3 sequences, with approximately 48% occurring only once.

Sequencing input: blood. The chain uses TRBV18 and TRBJ1-5; tentatively, D is TRBD1 (5 bases). This receptor was identified in a man in his sixties in good health. CDR3 DNA sequence: TGTGCCAGCTCAACGACAGAGGATCAGCCCCAGCATTTT. Translated, it gives CASSTTEDQPQHF.